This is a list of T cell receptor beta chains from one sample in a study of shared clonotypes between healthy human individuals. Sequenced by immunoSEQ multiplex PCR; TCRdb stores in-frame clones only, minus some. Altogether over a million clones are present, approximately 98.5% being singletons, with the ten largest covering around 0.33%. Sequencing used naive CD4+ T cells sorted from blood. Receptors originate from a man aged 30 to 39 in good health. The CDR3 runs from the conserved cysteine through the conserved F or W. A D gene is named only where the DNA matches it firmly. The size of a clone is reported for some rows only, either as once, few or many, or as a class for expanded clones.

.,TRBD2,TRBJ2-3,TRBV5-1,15,TGCGCCAGCAGCTTGGCTAGCGGGGAGACAGATACGCAGTATTTT,CASSLASGETDTQYF
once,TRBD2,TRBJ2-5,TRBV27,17,TGTGCCAGCAGTTTATACTCCCCCCAAGGACTAGGAGGGACCCAGTACTTC,CASSLYSPQGLGGTQYF
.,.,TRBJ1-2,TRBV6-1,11,TGTGCCACCACAGGGTCGGGCGGCTACACCTTC,CATTGSGGYTF
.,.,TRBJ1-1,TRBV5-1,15,TGCGCCAGCAGCCCCCCCGGCGGACCGAACACTGAAGCTTTCTTT,CASSPPGGPNTEAFF
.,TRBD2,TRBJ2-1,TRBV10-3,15,TGTGCCATCAGTGGTCTAGCGGGAGGTAGTAATGAGCAGTTCTTC,CAISGLAGGSNEQFF
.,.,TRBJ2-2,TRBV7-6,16,TGTGCCAGCAGTAACGGACCATTTTCGAAGCCCGGGGAGCTGTTTTTT,CASSNGPFSKPGELFF
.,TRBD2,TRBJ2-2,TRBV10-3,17,TGTGCCATCGGGGGGGAAGTGCGGACCCTGGGCACCGGGGAGCTGTTTTTT,CAIGGEVRTLGTGELFF
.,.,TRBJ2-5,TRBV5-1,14,TGCGCCAGCGGACGAGGCGAGGGCCAAGAGACCCAGTACTTC,CASGRGEGQETQYF
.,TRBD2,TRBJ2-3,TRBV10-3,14,TGTGCCACCGTGACTAGCGCGAGCACAGATACGCAGTATTTT,CATVTSASTDTQYF
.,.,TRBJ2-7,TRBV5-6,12,TGTGCCAGCAGACATCAGGGTGCCGAGCAGTACTTC,CASRHQGAEQYF
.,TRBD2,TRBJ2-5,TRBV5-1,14,TGCGCCAGCAAACCTAGCGGGAGCTGGGAGACCCAGTACTTC,CASKPSGSWETQYF
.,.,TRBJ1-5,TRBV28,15,TGTGCCAGCAACTCAGGGTCCCCGGGCAATCAGCCCCAGCATTTT,CASNSGSPGNQPQHF
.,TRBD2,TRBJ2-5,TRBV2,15,TGTGCCAGCAGTGAACAGCTAGCGGGAGTGGAGACCCAGTACTTC,CASSEQLAGVETQYF
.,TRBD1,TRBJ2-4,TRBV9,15,TGTGCCAGCAGCACGCGGACAGGCTTGGAAAACATTCAGTACTTC,CASSTRTGLENIQYF
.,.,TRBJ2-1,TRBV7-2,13,TGTGCCAGCAGCTTAGCGGGCGGCGATGAGCAGTTCTTC,CASSLAGGDEQFF
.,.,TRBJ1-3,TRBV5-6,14,TGTGCCAGCAGCTTTGGTACGAGTGGAAACACCATATATTTT,CASSFGTSGNTIYF
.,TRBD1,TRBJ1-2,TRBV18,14,TGTGCCAGCTTATCCGGGACAGCAGACTATGGCTACACCTTC,CASLSGTADYGYTF
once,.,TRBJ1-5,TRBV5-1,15,TGCGCCAGCAGCTTAGAGGACAAGCTTAATCAGCCCCAGCATTTT,CASSLEDKLNQPQHF
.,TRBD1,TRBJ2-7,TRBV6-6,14,TGTGCCAGCAGTTACCAAGGACAGGGTGGCGAGCAGTACTTC,CASSYQGQGGEQYF
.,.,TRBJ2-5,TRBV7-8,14,TGTGCCAGCAGCTTAGGGCTAGCGCGAGAGACCCAGTACTTC,CASSLGLARETQYF
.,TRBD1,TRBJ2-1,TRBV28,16,TGTGCCAGCAGTTTATATCCCGGGACAGGGGAGAATGAGCAGTTCTTC,CASSLYPGTGENEQFF
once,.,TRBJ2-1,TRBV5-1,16,TGCGCCAGCAGCATCCGACAGGAGAGCTCCTACAATGAGCAGTTCTTC,CASSIRQESSYNEQFF
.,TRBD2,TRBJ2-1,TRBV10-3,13,TGTGCCAACAGCGGGAAGATGTACAATGAGCAGTTCTTC,CANSGKMYNEQFF
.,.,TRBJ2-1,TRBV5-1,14,TGCGCCAGCAGCTTGGCTACAGGGATCAATGAGCAGTTCTTC,CASSLATGINEQFF
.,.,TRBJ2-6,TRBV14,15,TGTGCCAGCAGCCGATGGATATCTGGGGCCAACGTCCTGACTTTC,CASSRWISGANVLTF
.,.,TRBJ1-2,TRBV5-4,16,TGTGCCAGCAGCCCGGGCCCGGGGGTAACAGGATCGGACTACACCTTC,CASSPGPGVTGSDYTF
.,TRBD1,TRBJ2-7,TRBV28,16,TGTGCCAGCAGTCCCGCGGGACAGGGAATGGCCTACGAGCAGTACTTC,CASSPAGQGMAYEQYF
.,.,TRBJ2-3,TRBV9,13,TGTGCCAGCAGCGTAGCTACCAGCGGAGGGCAGTATTTT,CASSVATSGGQYF
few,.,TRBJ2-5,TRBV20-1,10,TGCAGTGCTAGTGTGGAGACCCAGTACTTC,CSASVETQYF
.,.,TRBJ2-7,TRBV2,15,TGTGCCAGCAGACACACAGGGCTTAGGCCCTACGAGCAGTACTTC,CASRHTGLRPYEQYF
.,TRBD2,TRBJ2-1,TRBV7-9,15,TGTGCCAGCAGCTCTCTAGCGGGAGTATTACGTGAGCAGTTCTTC,CASSSLAGVLREQFF
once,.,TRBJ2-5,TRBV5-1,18,TGCGCCAGCAGCTCGATGGGGGCCGGACGGGAGGTGGTTGAGACCCAGTACTTC,CASSSMGAGREVVETQYF
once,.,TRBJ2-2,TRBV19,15,TGTGCCAGTAGTATAGCAGGAGGGGGAATCGGGGAGCTGTTTTTT,CASSIAGGGIGELFF
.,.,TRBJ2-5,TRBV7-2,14,TGTGCCAGCAGCTTAAGACAGTACCAAGAGACCCAGTACTTC,CASSLRQYQETQYF
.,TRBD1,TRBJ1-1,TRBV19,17,TGTGCCAGTACCCCAGGGACAGGGGGTGGCTTGAACACTGAAGCTTTCTTT,CASTPGTGGGLNTEAFF
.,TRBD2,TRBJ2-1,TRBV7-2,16,TGTGCCAGCAGCTTAAGACTAGCGGGAGGTCGCAATGAGCAGTTCTTC,CASSLRLAGGRNEQFF
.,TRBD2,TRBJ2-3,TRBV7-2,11,TGTGCCAGCAGCCCTGGGAGGGCGCAGTATTTT,CASSPGRAQYF
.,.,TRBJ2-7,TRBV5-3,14,TGTGCCAGAAGCTTTTGCAGGGAGCCCTACGAGCAGTACTTC,CARSFCREPYEQYF
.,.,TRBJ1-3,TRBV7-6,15,TGTGCCAGCAGCTTAAATTCGAGAGGTGGAAACACCATATATTTT,CASSLNSRGGNTIYF
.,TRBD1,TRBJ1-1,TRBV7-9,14,TGTGCCAGCAGCTTAGTCAGGGGGCCCACTGAAGCTTTCTTT,CASSLVRGPTEAFF
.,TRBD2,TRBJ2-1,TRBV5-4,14,TGTGCCAGCAGCCGAGAGACTAGCGACAATGAGCAGTTCTTC,CASSRETSDNEQFF
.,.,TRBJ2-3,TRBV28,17,TGTGCCAGCAGCGATGGAGGAGGCCTTCGAATCACAGATACGCAGTATTTT,CASSDGGGLRITDTQYF
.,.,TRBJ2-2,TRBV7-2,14,TGTGCCAGCAGCTTAATTCAGGCAACCGGGGAGCTGTTTTTT,CASSLIQATGELFF
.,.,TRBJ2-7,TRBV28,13,TGTGCCAGCAGGTTACAGTACTCCTACGAGCAGTACTTC,CASRLQYSYEQYF
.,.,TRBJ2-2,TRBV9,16,TGTGCCAGCAGCGTTCTCGGGACTTCGAACACCGGGGAGCTGTTTTTT,CASSVLGTSNTGELFF
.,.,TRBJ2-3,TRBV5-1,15,TGCGCCAGCAGCTTGCAGGACGGGAGCACAGATACGCAGTATTTT,CASSLQDGSTDTQYF
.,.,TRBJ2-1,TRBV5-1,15,TGCGCCAGCAGCACGGACTTGAGCTCCTACAATGAGCAGTTCTTC,CASSTDLSSYNEQFF
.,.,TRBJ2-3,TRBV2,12,TGTGCCAGCAAGGCCGACACAGATACGCAGTATTTT,CASKADTDTQYF
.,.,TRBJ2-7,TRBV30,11,TGTGCCTGGAGCGTGGTTTACGAGCAGTACTTC,CAWSVVYEQYF
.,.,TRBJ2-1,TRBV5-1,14,TGCGCCAGCAGCTTGCTTAGACCGAACAATGAGCAGTTCTTC,CASSLLRPNNEQFF
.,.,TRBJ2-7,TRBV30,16,TGTGCCTGGACCCATAAACAATTAGGAACCCCCTACGAGCAGTACTTC,CAWTHKQLGTPYEQYF
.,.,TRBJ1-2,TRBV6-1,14,TGTGCCAGCGCCGCAACAGGGAAGTTCGATGGCTACACCTTC,CASAATGKFDGYTF
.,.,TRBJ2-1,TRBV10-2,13,TGCGCCAGCAGTGTGTCGAACTACAATGAGCAGTTCTTC,CASSVSNYNEQFF
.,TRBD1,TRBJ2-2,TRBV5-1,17,TGCGCCAGCAGCGGAGGGGACAGGGGATTGTTTCCCGGGGAGCTGTTTTTT,CASSGGDRGLFPGELFF
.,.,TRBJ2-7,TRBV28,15,TGTGCCAGCAGCCCAACGGGACACTTCTCCTACGAGCAGTACTTC,CASSPTGHFSYEQYF
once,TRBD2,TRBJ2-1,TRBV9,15,TGTGCCAGCAGCGTTAGCGGGTCCTCCTACAATGAGCAGTTCTTC,CASSVSGSSYNEQFF
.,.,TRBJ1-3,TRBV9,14,TGTGCCAGCAGCGTAGTAGGGGCTGGAAACACCATATATTTT,CASSVVGAGNTIYF
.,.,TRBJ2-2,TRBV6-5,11,TGTGCCAGCAGAGCCACCGGGGAGCTGTTTTTT,CASRATGELFF
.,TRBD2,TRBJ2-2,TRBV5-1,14,TGCGCCAGCAGCACCCGGCGGGGGAGCGGGGAGCTGTTTTTT,CASSTRRGSGELFF
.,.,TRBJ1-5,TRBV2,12,TGTGCCAGCAGTGAGAGGAGTCAGCCCCAGCATTTT,CASSERSQPQHF